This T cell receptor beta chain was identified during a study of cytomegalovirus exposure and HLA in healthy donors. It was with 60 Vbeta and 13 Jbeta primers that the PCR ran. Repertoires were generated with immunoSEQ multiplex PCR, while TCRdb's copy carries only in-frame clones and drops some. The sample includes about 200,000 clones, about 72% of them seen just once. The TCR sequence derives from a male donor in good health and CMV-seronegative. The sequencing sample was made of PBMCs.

The CDR3 loop is CASSVRTSGSFTYEQYF. CDR3 DNA: TGCGCCAGCAGCGTCCGGACTAGCGGGAGTTTTACCTACGAGCAGTACTTC. The chain recombines TRBV5-1 with TRBJ2-7, with 13 bases identical to TRBD2. Trimming cost V 4 bases and J 2 bases; bases outside gene matches: 9. The CDR3 loop spans 17 amino acids. Germline values: CDR1 SGHRS, CDR2 YFSETQ.